This record covers a single TCR beta chain. V lost 5 bases and J lost 4; bases outside the gene matches: 5. Germline V gene sequence: CDR1 LGHNA, CDR2 YSLEER. The length of the CDR3 is 15 residues. The data belong to a study of cytomegalovirus exposure and HLA in healthy donors. PCR was performed using 60 Vbeta and 13 Jbeta primers. Sequencing was performed with immunoSEQ multiplex PCR; in TCRdb, only in-frame clones are kept and a portion is missing. The sample yields around 40,000 clones, around 82% seen once. The source is a woman between 18 and 29 years old in good health and CMV-seropositive. The chain couples TRBV4-3 to TRBJ2-1, with TRBD2 matching 10 bases. Material for sequencing was PBMCs. In DNA form, the CDR3 reads TGCGCCAGCAGCTACGGACTAGCGGTATACAATGAGCAGTTCTTC. This translates into CASSYGLAVYNEQFF.